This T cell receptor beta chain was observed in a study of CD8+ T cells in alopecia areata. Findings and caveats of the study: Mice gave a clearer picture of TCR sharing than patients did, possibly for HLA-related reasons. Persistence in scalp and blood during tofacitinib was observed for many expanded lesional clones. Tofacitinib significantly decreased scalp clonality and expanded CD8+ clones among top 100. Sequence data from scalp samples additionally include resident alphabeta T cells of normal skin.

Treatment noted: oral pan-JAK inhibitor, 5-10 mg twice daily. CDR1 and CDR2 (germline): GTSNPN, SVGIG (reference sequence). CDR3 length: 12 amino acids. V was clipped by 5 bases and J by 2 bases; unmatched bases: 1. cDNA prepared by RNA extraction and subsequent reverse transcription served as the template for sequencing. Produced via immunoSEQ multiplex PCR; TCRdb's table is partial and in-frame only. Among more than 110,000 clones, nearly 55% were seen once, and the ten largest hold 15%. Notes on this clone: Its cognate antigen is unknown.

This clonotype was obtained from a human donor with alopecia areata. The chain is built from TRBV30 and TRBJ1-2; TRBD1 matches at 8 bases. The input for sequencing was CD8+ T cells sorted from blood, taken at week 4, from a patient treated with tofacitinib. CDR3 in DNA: TGTGCCTGGCGGACAGGGAACTATGGCTACACCTTC. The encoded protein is CAWRTGNYGYTF.